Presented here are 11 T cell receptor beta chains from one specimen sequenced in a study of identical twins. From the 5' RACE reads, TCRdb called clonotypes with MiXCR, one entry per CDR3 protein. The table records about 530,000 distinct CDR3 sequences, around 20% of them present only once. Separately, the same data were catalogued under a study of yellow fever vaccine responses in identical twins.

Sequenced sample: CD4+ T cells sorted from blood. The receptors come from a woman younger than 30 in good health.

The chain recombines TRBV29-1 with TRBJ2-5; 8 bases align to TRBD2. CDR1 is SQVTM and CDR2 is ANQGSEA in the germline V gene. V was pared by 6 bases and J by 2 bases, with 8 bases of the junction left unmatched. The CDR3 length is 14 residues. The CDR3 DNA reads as TGCAGCGTCCCCGGGGGGGCGGTACAAGAGACCCAGTACTTC. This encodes CSVPGGAVQETQYF.

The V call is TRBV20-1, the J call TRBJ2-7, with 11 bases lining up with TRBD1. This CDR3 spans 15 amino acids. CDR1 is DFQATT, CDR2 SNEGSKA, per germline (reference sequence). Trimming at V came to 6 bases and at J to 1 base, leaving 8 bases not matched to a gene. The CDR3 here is CSASTGTGGSYEQYF. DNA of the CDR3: TGCAGTGCCAGTACCGGGACAGGGGGTTCCTACGAGCAGTACTTC.

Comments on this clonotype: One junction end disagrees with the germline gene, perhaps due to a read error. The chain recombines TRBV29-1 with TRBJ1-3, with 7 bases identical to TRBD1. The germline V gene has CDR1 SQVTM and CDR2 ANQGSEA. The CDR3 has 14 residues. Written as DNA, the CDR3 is TGCAGCGTTGGTGAGGGGGCCGAAGGAAGCACCATATATTTT. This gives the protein CSVGEGAEGSTIYF.

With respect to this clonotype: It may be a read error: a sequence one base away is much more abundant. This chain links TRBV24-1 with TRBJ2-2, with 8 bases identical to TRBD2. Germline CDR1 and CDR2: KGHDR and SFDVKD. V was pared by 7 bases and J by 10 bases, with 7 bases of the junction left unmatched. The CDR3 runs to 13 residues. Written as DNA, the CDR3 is TGTGCCACCAGAGAAGGGACTAGGGAGGAGCTGTTTTTT. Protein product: CATREGTREELFF.

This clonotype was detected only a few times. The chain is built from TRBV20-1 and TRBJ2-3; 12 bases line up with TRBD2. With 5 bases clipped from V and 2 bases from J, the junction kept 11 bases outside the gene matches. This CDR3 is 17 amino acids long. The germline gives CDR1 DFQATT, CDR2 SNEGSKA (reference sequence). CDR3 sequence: CSAPFLRLAGDTDTQYF. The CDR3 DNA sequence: TGCAGTGCTCCATTCCTACGACTAGCGGGGGACACAGATACGCAGTATTTT.

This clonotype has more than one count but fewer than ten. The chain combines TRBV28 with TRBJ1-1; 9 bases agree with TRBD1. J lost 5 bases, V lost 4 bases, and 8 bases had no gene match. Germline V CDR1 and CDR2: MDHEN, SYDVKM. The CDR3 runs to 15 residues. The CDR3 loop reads CASSSHDRGITEAFF. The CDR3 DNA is TGTGCCAGCAGTTCCCACGACAGGGGGATAACTGAAGCTTTCTTT.

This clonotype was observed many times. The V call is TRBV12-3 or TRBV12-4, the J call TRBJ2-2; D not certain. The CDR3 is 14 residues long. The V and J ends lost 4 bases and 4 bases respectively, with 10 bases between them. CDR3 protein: CASSSYSGTGELFF. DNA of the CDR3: TGTGCCAGCAGTTCCTACTCGGGCACCGGGGAGCTGTTTTTT.

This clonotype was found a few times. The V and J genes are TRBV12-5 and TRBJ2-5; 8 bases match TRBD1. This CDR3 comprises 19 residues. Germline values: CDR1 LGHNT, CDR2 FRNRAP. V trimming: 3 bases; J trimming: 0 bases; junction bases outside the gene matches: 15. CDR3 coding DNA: TGTGCTAGTGGTTTTGGTCGGGCAGGGGGCACACCGTACCAAGAGACCCAGTACTTC. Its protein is CASGFGRAGGTPYQETQYF.

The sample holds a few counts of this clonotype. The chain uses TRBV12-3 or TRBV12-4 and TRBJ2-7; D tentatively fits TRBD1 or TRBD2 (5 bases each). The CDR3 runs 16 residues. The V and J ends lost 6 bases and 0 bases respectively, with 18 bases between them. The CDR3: CASSKMGVVSSYEQYF. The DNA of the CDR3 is TGTGCCAGCAGCAAAATGGGGGTAGTGAGCTCCTACGAGCAGTACTTC.

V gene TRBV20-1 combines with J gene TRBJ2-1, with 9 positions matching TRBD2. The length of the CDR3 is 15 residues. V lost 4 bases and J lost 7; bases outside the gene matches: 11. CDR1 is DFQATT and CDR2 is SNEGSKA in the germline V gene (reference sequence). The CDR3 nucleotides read TGCAGTGCTACTCCGGGGACTAGCCCTTTTAATGAGCAGTTCTTC. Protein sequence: CSATPGTSPFNEQFF.

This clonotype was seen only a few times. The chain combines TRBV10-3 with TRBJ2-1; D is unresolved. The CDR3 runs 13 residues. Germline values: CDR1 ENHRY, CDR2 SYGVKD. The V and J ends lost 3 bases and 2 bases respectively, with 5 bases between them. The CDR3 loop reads CAISDKTYNEQFF. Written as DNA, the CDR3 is TGTGCCATCAGTGATAAAACCTACAATGAGCAGTTCTTC.